These 7 T cell receptor beta chains share one sample of origin, sequenced in a study of vaccination and CD4 T cells after COVID-19 (dated by TCRdb to 2021 to 2024). The sample's treatment or condition, from its label and the paper: roughly 10-day PBMC culture with coronavirus spike peptide pools or control peptides (ViraFEST assay). Their specific antigens are unknown. The protocol used for the library was PCR. Sequencing used an Illumina iSeq 100. At the Johns Hopkins FTIC core, DNA from the cultured CD4+ T cells underwent TCR sequencing with the Oncomine TCR Beta short-read assay. The public reads were quality trimmed at Q25 with fastp and then assembled into clones with MiXCR by TCRdb, keeping productive beta chains. Records with the same CDR3 protein are collapsed into one entry carrying the most frequent genes and DNA. In all, the sample holds about 16,000 distinct CDR3 sequences, and over 45% of those were seen once. The ten top clones hold 20% to 30% of the sample.

Sequenced here: cultured CD4+ T cells from blood, sampled after SARS-CoV-2 vaccination. These receptors all stem from a human donor with COVID-19.

This clonotype turned up a few times. The chain couples TRBV19 to TRBJ2-5; D is uncertain. V gave up 9 bases and J gave up 2 bases, with 16 bases separating them. Germline loops: CDR1 LNHDA, CDR2 SQIVND (reference sequence). The CDR3 sequence is 14 residues long. CDR3 DNA sequence: TGTGCCAGCTCTCGTACTACGCAACAAGAGACCCAGTACTTC. Amino acids: CASSRTTQQETQYF.

The genes are TRBV11-3 and TRBJ2-6; 12 nucleotides match TRBD1. After removal of 5 bases from V and 4 bases from J, the junction contained 9 bases not matched to a gene. The CDR3 loop spans 18 amino acids. CDR1 SGHNT and CDR2 YENEEA come from the germline V gene. This CDR3 reads CASSAGTGGRLGANVLTF. The DNA of the CDR3 is TGTGCCAGCAGCGCCGGGACAGGGGGCCGGTTGGGGGCCAACGTCCTGACTTTC.

This clonotype was seen a handful of times. V is TRBV20-1 and J is TRBJ1-5, with D perhaps TRBD1 (5 bases). Germline V gives CDR1 DFQATT, CDR2 SNEGSKA (reference sequence). V was shortened by 6 bases and J by 6 bases, with 21 bases between the two germline ends. This CDR3 has 15 amino acids. CDR3 DNA sequence: TGCAGTGCCATAGATCGTCTACGGGGGTCTCAGCCCCAGCATTTT. Its translation: CSAIDRLRGSQPQHF.

The rearrangement joins TRBV24-1 to TRBJ2-5; 8 positions match TRBD1. Germline V gene sequence: CDR1 KGHDR, CDR2 SFDVKD. J was trimmed by 5 bases and V by 0 bases; bases with no gene match: 7. The CDR3 contains 16 residues. For the CDR3, the DNA is TGTGCCACCAGTGATTTGCGGGCAGGGGGCGCGGAGACCCAGTACTTC. This codes for CATSDLRAGGAETQYF.

The chain recombines TRBV2 with TRBJ2-6; D not resolved. The germline gives CDR1 SNHLY, CDR2 FYNNEI. V lost 5 bases, J lost 13 bases, and 12 bases lay in between. This CDR3 has 12 amino acids. The CDR3 here is CASSQNVGVLTF. CDR3 bases: TGTGCCAGCAGTCAGAACGTCGGAGTCCTGACTTTC.

Here the CDR3 DNA reads TGTGCCAGCACCAAACGTAGGTGGACCCAGTACTTC. Translating it yields CASTKRRWTQYF. The chain combines TRBV21-1 with TRBJ2-5. TRBV21-1 is tagged as a pseudogene. The CDR3 has 12 residues.

This rearrangement joins TRBV11-3 to TRBJ1-6; D is unclear. Germline V gene data show CDR1 as SGHNT and CDR2 as YENEEA. Trimming shortened V by 5 bases and J by 7 bases, and 9 bases separated the two germline ends. The CDR3 spans 13 residues. DNA of the CDR3: TGTGCCAGCAGCCTACACGGGAATTCACCCCTCCACTTT. This gives the protein CASSLHGNSPLHF.